A single sample gave rise to the 2 T cell receptor beta chains below, sequenced in a study of blood T cell repertoires in COVID-19. Produced via immunoSEQ multiplex PCR; TCRdb's table is partial and in-frame only. In the table there are around 470,000 clones, about 90% of which are singletons. Input material: PBMCs or T cells enriched from blood (not recorded which). The receptor set was obtained from a man between 18 and 29 years old who had recovered from COVID-19.

The V gene is TRBV21-1, the J gene TRBJ2-6; the table's D call of TRBD1 was not tested on the DNA. TRBV21-1 is a listed pseudogene. CDR3 length: 15 residues. CDR3 residues: CASSKWTDGANVLTF. The CDR3 DNA follows: TGTGCCAGCAGCAAATGGACAGATGGGGCCAACGTCCTGACTTTC.

The V gene is TRBV30, the J gene TRBJ1-4; D remains ambiguous. The V gene lost 5 bases and the J gene lost 1 base, with 8 bases spanning the gap. Germline CDR1 GTSNPN, CDR2 SVGIG (reference sequence). The CDR3 covers 13 residues. CDR3 DNA: TGTGCCTGGGCCACGGGAACTAATGAAAAACTGTTTTTT. Translation gives CAWATGTNEKLFF.